This TCR beta chain stems from a study of cytomegalovirus exposure and HLA in healthy donors. Study findings and constraints: CMV serostatus stood as the only immune exposure information on hand. Some segments of the V type, notably TRBV6-2 and TRBV6-3, were excluded as indistinguishable.

Germline CDR1 and CDR2: SGHVS and FQNEAQ. There are 15 residues in the CDR3. With V trimmed by 5 bases and J by 6 bases, 6 bases remained unmatched. As concerns this clone: The target antigen is unknown.

Amplification used 60 Vbeta primers and 13 Jbeta primers. Clones were sequenced by immunoSEQ multiplex PCR, and TCRdb holds only the in-frame ones, with some missing. The top ten hold 4.1% of the sample, which has approximately 170,000 clones, 80% to 85% seen once. This rearrangement joins TRBV7-8 to TRBJ2-5; 13 bases align to TRBD2. The source of this sequence is a man between 50 and 59 years old in good health and CMV-seropositive. Input material: PBMCs. CDR3 sequence reads: CASSVEGLAGKTQYF. CDR3 DNA: TGTGCCAGCAGCGTAGAGGGACTAGCGGGAAAGACCCAGTACTTC.